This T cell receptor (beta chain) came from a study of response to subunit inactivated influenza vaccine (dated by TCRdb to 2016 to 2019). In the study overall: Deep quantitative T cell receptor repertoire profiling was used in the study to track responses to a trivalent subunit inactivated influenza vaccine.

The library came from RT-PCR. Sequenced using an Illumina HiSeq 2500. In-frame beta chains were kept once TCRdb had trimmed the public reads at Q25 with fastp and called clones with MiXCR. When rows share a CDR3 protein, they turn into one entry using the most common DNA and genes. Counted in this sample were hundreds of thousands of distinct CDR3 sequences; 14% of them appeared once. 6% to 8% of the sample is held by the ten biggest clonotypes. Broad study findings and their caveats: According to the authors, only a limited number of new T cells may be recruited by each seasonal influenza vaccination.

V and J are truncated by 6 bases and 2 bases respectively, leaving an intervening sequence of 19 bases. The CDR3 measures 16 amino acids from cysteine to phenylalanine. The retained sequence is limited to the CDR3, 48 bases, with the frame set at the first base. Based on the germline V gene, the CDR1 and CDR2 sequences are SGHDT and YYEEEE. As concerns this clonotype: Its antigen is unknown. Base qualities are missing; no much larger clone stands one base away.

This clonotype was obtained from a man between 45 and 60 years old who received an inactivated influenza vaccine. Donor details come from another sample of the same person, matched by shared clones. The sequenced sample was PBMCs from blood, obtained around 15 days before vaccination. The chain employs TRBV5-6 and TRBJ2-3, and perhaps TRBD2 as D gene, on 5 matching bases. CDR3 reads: CASTRTGKTYTDTQYF. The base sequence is TGTGCCAGCACCCGGACGGGGAAGACCTACACAGATACGCAGTATTTT.